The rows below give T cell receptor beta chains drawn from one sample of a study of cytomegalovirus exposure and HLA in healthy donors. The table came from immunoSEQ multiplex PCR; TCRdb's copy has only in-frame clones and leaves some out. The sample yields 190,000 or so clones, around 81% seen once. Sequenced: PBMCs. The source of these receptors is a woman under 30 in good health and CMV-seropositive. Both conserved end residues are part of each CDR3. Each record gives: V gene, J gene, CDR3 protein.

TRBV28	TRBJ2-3	CASSPALAGGSTDTQYF
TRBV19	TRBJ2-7	CASSMAETSYEQYF
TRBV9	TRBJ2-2	CASSAVVTGGELFF
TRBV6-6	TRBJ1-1	CASSYSMESGEAFF
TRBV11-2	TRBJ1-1	CASSFSPSPDSEAFF
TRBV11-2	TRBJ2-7	CASSSRAGLDEQYF
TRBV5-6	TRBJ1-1	CASSLRVNTEAFF
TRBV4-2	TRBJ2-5	CASSQELGETQYF
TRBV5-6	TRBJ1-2	CASSAVGGDPYGYTF
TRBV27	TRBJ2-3	CASSTGEDYDTQYF
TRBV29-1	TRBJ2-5	CSVETGVETQYF
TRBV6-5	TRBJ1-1	CASTPGQGARTEAFF
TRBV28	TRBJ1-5	CASSFSGRDQPQHF
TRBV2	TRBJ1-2	CASRPLGYTF
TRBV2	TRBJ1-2	CASTGQGIGYTF
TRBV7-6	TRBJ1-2	CASSLETGPNNYGYTF
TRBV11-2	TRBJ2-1	CASSGGAVGEQFF
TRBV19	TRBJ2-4	CASSIPSGGVKNIQYF
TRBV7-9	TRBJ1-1	CASSTIPGTEAFF
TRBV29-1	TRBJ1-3	CSVAQGAIGNTIYF
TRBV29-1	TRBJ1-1	CSVAKSTNTEAFF
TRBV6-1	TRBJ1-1	CASSDRGNTEAFF
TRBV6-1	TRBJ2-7	CASSGRSGGLSYEQYF
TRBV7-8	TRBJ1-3	CASSLKPPNSGNTIYF
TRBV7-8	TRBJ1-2	CASSLMDRTYGYTF
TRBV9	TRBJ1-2	CASSGETGIYGYTF
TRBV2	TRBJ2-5	CASKERVETQYF
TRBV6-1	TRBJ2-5	CASSGGVGETQYF
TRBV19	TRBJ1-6	CASSIPTYNSPLHF
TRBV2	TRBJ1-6	CASSEGGGLRNSPLHF
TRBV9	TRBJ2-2	CASSVTPGLARAGELFF